This TCR beta chain was sequenced for a study of cytomegalovirus exposure and HLA in healthy donors. Study outcomes and limitations: Later genetic work tied a missense DCLRE1C variant to beta-chain V and J trimming. Among TCR beta chains, those listed as cytomegalovirus-associated numbered around 180.

This clone was seen a single time. Antigen: not known. CDR1 is SGHDT and CDR2 is YYEEEE in the germline V gene. This CDR3 has 16 amino acids. The ends were cut back, 0 bases at V and 7 bases at J, with 20 bases in the middle. Vbeta (60) and Jbeta (13) primers were used in the PCR. The data were produced by immunoSEQ multiplex PCR, yet TCRdb's version contains in-frame clones alone and is incomplete. The sample holds around 78,000 clones, around three quarters seen once. The sequence derives from a male donor in good health and CMV-seronegative. This sequence joins TRBV5-6 and TRBJ2-7; TRBD2 might be the D (6 bases). The specimen was PBMCs. CDR3 nucleotide sequence: TGTGCCAGCAGCTTGGTTCTAGGAGGGAGTCTATCTGAGCAGTACTTC. Its protein is CASSLVLGGSLSEQYF. The full variable domain, its missing parts supplied by reference TRBV5-6 and TRBJ2-7, is DAGVTQSPTHLIKTRGQQVTLRCSPKSGHDTVSWYQQALGQGPQFIFQYYEEEERQRGNFPDRFSGHQFPNYSSELNVNALLLGDSALYLCASSLVLGGSLSEQYFGPGTRLTVT.